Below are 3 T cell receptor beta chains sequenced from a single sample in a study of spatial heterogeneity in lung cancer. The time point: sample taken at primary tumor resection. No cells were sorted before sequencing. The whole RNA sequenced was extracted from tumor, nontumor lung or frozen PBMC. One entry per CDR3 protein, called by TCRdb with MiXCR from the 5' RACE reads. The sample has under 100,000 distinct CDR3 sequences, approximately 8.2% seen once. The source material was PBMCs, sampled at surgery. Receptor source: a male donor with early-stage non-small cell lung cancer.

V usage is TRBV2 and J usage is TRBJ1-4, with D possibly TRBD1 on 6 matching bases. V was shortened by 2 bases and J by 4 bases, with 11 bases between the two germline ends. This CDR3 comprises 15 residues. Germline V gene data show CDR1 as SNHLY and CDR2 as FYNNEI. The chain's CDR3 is CASSEWGTNNEKLFF. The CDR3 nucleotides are TGTGCCAGCAGTGAATGGGGGACAAATAATGAAAAACTGTTTTTT.

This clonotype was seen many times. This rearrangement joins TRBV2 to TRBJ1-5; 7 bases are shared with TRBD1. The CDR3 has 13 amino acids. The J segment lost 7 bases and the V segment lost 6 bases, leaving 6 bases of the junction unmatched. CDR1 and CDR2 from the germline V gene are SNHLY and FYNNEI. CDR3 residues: CASRATGSQPQHF. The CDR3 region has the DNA TGTGCCAGCAGGGCGACAGGGAGCCAGCCCCAGCATTTT.

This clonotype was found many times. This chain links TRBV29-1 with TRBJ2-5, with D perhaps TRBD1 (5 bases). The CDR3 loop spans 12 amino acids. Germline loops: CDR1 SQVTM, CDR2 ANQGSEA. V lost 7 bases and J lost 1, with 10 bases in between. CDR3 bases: TGCAGCGCCCTAGACAGCCAAGAGACCCAGTACTTC. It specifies CSALDSQETQYF.